This passage covers 4 T cell receptor beta chains from one sample sequenced in a study of T cell repertoires in cytomegalovirus infection. These receptors' antigens are unknown. Via MiXCR, TCRdb re-called the reads, giving one row per CDR3 protein. Counted here are 680,000 or so distinct CDR3 sequences, roughly 30% occurring once; the ten biggest clones make up 15% to 20%. Sequences were derived from cultured PBMCs, sampled from culture after CMV antigen stimulation. Receptors originate from a human donor in good health (CMV status not recorded). Some clones in this sample may be carry-over from other donors' samples.

This clonotype was observed a few times. The CDR3 region is CASSGQELYNEQFF. DNA for the CDR3: TGTGCCAGCAGTGGACAGGAGTTATACAATGAGCAGTTCTTC. The V and J genes are TRBV12-3 or TRBV12-4 and TRBJ2-1, with 7 bases fitting TRBD1. Trimming cost V 5 bases and J 4 bases; bases outside gene matches: 5. The CDR3 totals 14 residues.

V usage is TRBV7-2 and J usage is TRBJ2-2; D gene ambiguous. Trimming shortened V by 1 base and J by 4 bases, and 10 bases separated the two germline ends. In germline, CDR1 is SGHTA, CDR2 FQGNSA. The CDR3 runs to 15 residues. The CDR3 coding sequence is TGTGCCAGCAGCTTAGGAGGCTCAGTCACCGGGGAGCTGTTTTTT. Residues: CASSLGGSVTGELFF.

The CDR3: CASSIGGSEQFF. The DNA for the CDR3 is TGTGCCAGTAGTATTGGGGGAAGTGAGCAGTTCTTC. V and J are TRBV19 and TRBJ2-1; perhaps D is TRBD1 or TRBD2 (5 bases each). The CDR3 runs to 12 residues. Trimming removed 3 bases from V and 9 bases from J, with 9 bases in between. From germline, CDR1 is LNHDA and CDR2 SQIVND (reference sequence).

Details on this clonotype: A much larger clone differs from this one at a single base, so this may be a read error. This rearrangement joins TRBV7-2 to TRBJ2-2; tentatively, D is TRBD1 or TRBD2 (5 bases each). Germline loops: CDR1 SGHTA, CDR2 FQGNSA. V dropped 4 bases and J dropped 8 bases, with 20 bases sitting between them. CDR3 length: 16 amino acids. The CDR3 sequence: CASSSSGTAGSGELFF. The CDR3 DNA reads as TGTGCCAGCAGCTCTTCCGGGACCGCTGGGTCTGGGGAGCTGTTTTTT. Full variable domain (rest looked up from reference TRBV7-2 and TRBJ2-2): GAGVSQSPSNKVTEKGKDVELRCDPISGHTALYWYRQSLGQGLEFLIYFQGNSAPDKSGLPSDRFSAERTGGSVSTLTIQRTQQEDSAVYLCASSSSGTAGSGELFFGEGSRLTVL.